This TCR beta chain was captured in a study of vaccination effects on CD4 cells after COVID-19 (dated by TCRdb to between 2021 and 2022). Broadly, across the study: Each participant got two doses of an mRNA SARS-CoV-2 vaccine, either BNT162b2 or mRNA-1273. SARS-CoV-2 spike-specific CD4+ TCR repertoires were compared before and after mRNA vaccination in COVID-19 convalescent patients and in infection-naive vaccine recipients. The full study included some eleven COVID-19 convalescent patients and several SARS-CoV-2-naive healthy vaccine recipients. Cultures from other donors in the study were sequenced with the Oncomine TCR Beta short-read assay on an Illumina iSeq 100. Here is what the overall study found, with its caveats: Marked clonal contraction was observed in both infection-induced and vaccine-induced clones at late post-vaccination timepoints, consistent with waning T cell responses. The study was limited by a small number of convalescent patients, and early post-infection timepoints were lacking. Among healthy vaccine recipients, nearly all vaccine-induced clones were SARS-CoV-2 mono-reactive, and just 1 of 255 was cross-reactive with common cold coronaviruses.

This clone was recorded a few times. This receptor's antigen is unknown. Nothing much larger sits one base from this clone, and base qualities are not available. Trimming at the junction amounts to 1 base on V and 0 bases on J, and the germline ends lie 7 bases apart. The CDR3 sequence holds 15 residues, the cysteine and phenylalanine included. Just the 45-base CDR3 DNA is kept, in frame starting at base 1. According to the germline V gene (reference sequence), CDR1 reads LGHDT and CDR2 reads YNNKEL. The library came from the immunoSEQ multiplex PCR assay. TCR beta CDR3 sequencing was performed on DNA from the cultured, isolated CD4+ T cells. In the authors' own workflow: The analysis removed non-productive TCR sequences, trimmed reads to the CDR3 region, and retained only CDR3s that were 7 or more amino acids long. Antigen-specific clonotypes were identified using the MANAFEST web app by comparison of expansion in peptide wells against reference cultures. For clones to be considered positive, expansion at FDR<0.05 versus reference and all other wells, an odds ratio above 5, and a frequency above 0.1% in two replicate wells were required. Cross-reactive clonotypes were defined as significantly expanded in SARS-CoV-2 spike wells and in at least one common cold coronavirus spike condition. CDR3 similarity was assessed by Levenshtein distance using the stringdist R package, and unrooted trees were constructed with ape in R 3.6.1. Sourced from immuneACCESS, this table was stored by TCRdb with only in-frame sequences that have V and J called. A share of the clones is absent; for the studies checked, an unresolved V gene accounts for under half, and the remainder has no known explanation. V and J calls and clone size come straight from that table; D and trimming were deduced from the DNA. The sample data list 55,000 to 75,000 clones, and 60% to 80% of these were observed just once. Of the sample, around 2.8% falls within the top ten clones.

The ViraFEST assay stimulated PBMC with viral peptide pools and then used TCR sequencing to identify antigen-specific CD4+ T cell clonotypes by expansion. After less than eleven days of culture, CD4+ T cells were isolated with the EasySep CD4+ T cell isolation kit. Negative nucleocapsid antibody results before and after vaccination confirmed that the healthy vaccine recipients had no prior SARS-CoV-2 infection. A few million PBMC per well were cultured with 9 to 10 ug/ml peptides in IMDM containing roughly 5% human AB serum, approximately 9.9 IU/ml IL-2 and gentamicin. On days 3 and 7, half of the culture medium was replaced with fresh IL-2-containing medium. Unless noted otherwise, every peptide stimulation condition was grown in triplicate wells. PBMC were separated from whole blood using Ficoll-Paque Plus gradient centrifugation and were then either cryopreserved at -140C or used fresh. The overlapping peptide pools covered the spike proteins of SARS-CoV-2 and of the common cold coronaviruses HCoV-NL63, HCoV-OC43 and HCoV-229E. The QIAamp micro DNA kit was used to extract genomic DNA from the cultured CD4+ T cells.

This sequence was found in a human donor who received a COVID-19 vaccine. This chain is built from TRBV3-1 (or the pseudogene TRBV3-2) and TRBJ1-5, with no confident D gene call. Sample: CD4+ T cells from PBMCs cultured with HCoV-NL63 spike peptides, taken before COVID-19 vaccination. The cell subset or site label corresponds to: HCoV-NL63 spike overlapping peptide pool stimulation. The DNA reads TGTGCCAGCAGCCAAGGCAGTATTAGCAATCAGCCCCAGCATTTT. Protein translation: CASSQGSISNQPQHF.